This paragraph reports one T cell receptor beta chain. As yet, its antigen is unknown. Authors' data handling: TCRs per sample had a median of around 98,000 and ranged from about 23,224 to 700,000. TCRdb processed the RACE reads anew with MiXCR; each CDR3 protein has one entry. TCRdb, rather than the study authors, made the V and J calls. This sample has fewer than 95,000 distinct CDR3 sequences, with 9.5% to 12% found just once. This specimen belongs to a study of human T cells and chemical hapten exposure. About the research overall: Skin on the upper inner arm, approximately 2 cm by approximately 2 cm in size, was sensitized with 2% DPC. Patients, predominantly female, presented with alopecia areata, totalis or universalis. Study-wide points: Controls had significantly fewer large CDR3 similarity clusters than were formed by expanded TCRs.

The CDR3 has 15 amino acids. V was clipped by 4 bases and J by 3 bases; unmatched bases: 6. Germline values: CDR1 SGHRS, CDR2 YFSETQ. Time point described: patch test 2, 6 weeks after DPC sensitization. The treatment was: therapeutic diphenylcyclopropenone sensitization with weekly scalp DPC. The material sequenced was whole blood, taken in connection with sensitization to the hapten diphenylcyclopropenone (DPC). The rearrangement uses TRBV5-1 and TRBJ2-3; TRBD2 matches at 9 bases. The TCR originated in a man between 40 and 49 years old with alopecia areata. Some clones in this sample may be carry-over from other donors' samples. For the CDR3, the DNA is TGCGCCAGCAGCCTTAGCGGGAGTGGTACAGATACGCAGTATTTT. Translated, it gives CASSLSGSGTDTQYF.